Detailed here is one T cell receptor beta chain. Amplification started from genomic DNA. The TCR beta CDR3 region was amplified using 30 forward and 13 reverse primers. TCRdb re-called the multiplex PCR reads with MiXCR, one entry per CDR3 protein. The profile shows under 300,000 distinct CDR3 sequences, approximately 50% of them singletons. V was cut by 8 bases and J by 4 bases, with 14 bases left in between. Germline CDR1 is SNHLY and CDR2 is FYNNEI. CDR3 length equals 13 residues. This record belongs to a study of type 1 and type 2 diabetes patients. Study-level information: The whole study generated approximately 20 million paired-end reads.

Sequences were obtained from peripheral blood mononuclear cells (PBMCs). The clonotype originates from a man between 18 and 29 years old with type 2 diabetes. The chain combines TRBV2 with TRBJ1-2, with D perhaps matching TRBD1 (5 bases). The CDR3 loop is CASGDVGIYGYTF. The DNA of the CDR3 is TGTGCCAGCGGGGACGTAGGCATCTATGGCTACACCTTC.